Sequencing of this T cell receptor beta chain was carried out in a study of shared clonotypes between healthy human individuals. The table came from immunoSEQ multiplex PCR; TCRdb's copy has only in-frame clones and leaves some out. The sample records a few million clones, just over 90% being singletons. The CDR3 loop spans 16 amino acids. V shed 3 bases and J 1 base; nucleotides not matched to a gene: 4. CDR1 and CDR2 (germline): SGHRS, YFSETQ. The sample was naive CD4+ T cells sorted from blood. Subset denoted: CD45RA+ positively selected. The sequence was obtained from a young man in good health. The chain employs TRBV5-1 and TRBJ2-5, with 12 bases fitting TRBD2. CDR3 amino acids: CASSSQLAGGQETQYF. Written as DNA, the CDR3 is TGCGCCAGCAGCTCCCAACTAGCGGGAGGCCAAGAGACCCAGTACTTC.